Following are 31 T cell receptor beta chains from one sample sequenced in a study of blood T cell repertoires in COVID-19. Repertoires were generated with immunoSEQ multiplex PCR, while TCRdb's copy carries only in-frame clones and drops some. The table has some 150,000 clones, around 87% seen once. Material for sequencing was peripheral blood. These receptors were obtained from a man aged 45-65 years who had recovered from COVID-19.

The CDR3 loop is CASSELPGGGEGNTIYF. The CDR3 DNA follows: TGTGCCAGCAGCGAGTTGCCGGGTGGAGGCGAAGGAAACACCATATATTTT. The chain links TRBV9 to TRBJ1-3; D gene unclear. V dropped 3 bases and J dropped 4 bases, with 20 bases sitting between them. The CDR3 covers 17 residues. Per the germline V gene, CDR1 is SGDLS and CDR2 is YYNGEE. The variable domain in full, completed from reference TRBV9 and TRBJ1-3, reads DSGVTQTPKHLITATGQRVTLRCSPRSGDLSVYWYQQSLDQGLQFLIQYYNGEERAKGNILERFSAQQFPDLHSELNLSSLELGDSALYFCASSELPGGGEGNTIYFGEGSWLTVV.

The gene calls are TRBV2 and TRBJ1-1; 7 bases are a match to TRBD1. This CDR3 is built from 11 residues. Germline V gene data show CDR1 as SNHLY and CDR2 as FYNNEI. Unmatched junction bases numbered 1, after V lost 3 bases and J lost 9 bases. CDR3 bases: TGTGCCAGCAGTGAGGACAGGCAAGCTTTCTTT. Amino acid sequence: CASSEDRQAFF.

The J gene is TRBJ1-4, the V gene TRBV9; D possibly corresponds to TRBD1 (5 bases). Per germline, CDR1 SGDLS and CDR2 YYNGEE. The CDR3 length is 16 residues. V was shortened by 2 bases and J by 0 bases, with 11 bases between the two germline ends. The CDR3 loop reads CASSVSGTTTNEKLFF. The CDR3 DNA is TGTGCCAGCAGCGTCTCAGGGACTACAACTAATGAAAAACTGTTTTTT.

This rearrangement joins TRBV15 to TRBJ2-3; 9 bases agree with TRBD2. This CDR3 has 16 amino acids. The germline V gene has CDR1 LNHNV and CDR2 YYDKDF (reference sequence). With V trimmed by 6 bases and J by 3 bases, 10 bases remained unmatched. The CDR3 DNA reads TGTGCCACCAGTTCTAGCGGGGCGGGAACGACAGATACGCAGTATTTT. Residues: CATSSSGAGTTDTQYF.

CDR3 sequence (DNA): TGCGCCAGCAGCCAAGAATGGAGAGTGGGGCCCCAAGGATTACCGAACACCGGGGAGCTGTTTTTT. It codes for CASSQEWRVGPQGLPNTGELFF. V and J are TRBV4-3 and TRBJ2-2, with D possibly matching TRBD1 (5 bases). The CDR3 totals 22 residues. CDR1 LGHNA and CDR2 YSLEER come from the germline V gene. V lost 0 bases and J lost 0, with 26 bases in between.

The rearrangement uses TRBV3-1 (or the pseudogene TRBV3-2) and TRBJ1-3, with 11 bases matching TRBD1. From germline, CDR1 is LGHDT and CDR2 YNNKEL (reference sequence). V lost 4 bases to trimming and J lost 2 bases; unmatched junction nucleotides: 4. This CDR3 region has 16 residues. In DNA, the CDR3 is TGTGCCAGCAGCCCAGGACAGGGGGCCCCTGGAAACACCATATATTTT. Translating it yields CASSPGQGAPGNTIYF.

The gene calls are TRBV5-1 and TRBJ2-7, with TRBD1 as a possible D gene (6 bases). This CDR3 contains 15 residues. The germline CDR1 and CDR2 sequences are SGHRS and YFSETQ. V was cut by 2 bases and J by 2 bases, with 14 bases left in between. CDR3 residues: CASSLQPGVPYEQYF. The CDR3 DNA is TGCGCCAGCAGCTTACAGCCAGGGGTTCCCTACGAGCAGTACTTC.

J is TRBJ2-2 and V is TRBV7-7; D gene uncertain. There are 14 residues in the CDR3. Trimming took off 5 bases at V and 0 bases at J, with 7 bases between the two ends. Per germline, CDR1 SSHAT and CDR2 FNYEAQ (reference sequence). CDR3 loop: CASSPGSNTGELFF. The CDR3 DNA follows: TGTGCCAGCAGCCCAGGATCGAACACCGGGGAGCTGTTTTTT.

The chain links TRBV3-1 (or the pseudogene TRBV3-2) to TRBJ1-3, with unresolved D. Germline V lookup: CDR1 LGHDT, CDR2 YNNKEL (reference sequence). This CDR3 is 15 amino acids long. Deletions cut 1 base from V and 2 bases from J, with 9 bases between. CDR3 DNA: TGTGCCAGCAGCCAAGCAGGTCTACCTGGAAACACCATATATTTT. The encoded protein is CASSQAGLPGNTIYF.

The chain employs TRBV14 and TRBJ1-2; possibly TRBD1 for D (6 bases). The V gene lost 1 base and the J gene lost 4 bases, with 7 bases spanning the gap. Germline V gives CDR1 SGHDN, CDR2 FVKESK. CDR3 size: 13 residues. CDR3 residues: CASSQGRGYGYTF. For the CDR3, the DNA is TGTGCCAGCAGCCAAGGCAGGGGCTATGGCTACACCTTC.

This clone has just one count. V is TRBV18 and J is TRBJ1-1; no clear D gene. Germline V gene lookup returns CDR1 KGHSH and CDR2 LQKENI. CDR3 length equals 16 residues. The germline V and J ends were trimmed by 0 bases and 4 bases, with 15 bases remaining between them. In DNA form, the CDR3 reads TGTGCCAGCTCACCACCAGGACCACGGCGGGTCACTGAAGCTTTCTTT. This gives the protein CASSPPGPRRVTEAFF.

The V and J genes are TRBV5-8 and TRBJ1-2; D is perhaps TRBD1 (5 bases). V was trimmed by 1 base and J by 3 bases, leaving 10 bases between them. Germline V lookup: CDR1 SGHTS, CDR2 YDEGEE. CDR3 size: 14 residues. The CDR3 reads CASSLLGGDYGYTF. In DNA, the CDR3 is TGTGCCAGCAGCTTGTTGGGGGGAGACTATGGCTACACCTTC.

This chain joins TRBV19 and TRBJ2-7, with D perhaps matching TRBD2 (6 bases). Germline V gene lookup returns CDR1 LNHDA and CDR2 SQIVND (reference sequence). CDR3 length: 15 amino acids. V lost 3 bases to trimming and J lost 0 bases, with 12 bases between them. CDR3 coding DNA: TGTGCCAGTAGTATCCGGGACTCCAGCTCCTACGAGCAGTACTTC. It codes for CASSIRDSSSYEQYF.

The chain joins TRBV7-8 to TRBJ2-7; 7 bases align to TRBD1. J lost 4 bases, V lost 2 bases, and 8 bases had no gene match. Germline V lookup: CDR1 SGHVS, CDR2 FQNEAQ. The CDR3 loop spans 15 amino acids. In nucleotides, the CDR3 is TGTGCCAGCAGCTTATTAACAGGGGACCGTTACGAGCAGTACTTC. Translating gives CASSLLTGDRYEQYF.

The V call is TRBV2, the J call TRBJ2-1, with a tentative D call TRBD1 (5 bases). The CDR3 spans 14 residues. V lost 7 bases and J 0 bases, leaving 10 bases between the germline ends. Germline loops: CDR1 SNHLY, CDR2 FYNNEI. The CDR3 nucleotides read TGTGCCAGCAAGGGGCCGAGCTCCTACAATGAGCAGTTCTTC. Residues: CASKGPSSYNEQFF.

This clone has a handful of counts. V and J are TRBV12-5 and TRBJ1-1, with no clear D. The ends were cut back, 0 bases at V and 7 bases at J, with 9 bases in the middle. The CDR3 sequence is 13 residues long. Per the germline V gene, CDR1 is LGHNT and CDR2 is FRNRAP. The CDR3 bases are TGTGCTAGTGGTTTGGTATCGGGAGGTGAAGCTTTCTTT. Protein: CASGLVSGGEAFF.

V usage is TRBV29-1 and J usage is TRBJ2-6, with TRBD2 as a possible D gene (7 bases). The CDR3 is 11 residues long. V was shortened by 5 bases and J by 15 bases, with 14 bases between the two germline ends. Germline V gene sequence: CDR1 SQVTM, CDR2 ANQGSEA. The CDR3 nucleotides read TGCAGCGTTCAAGGGGGGGGGACCCTGACTTTC. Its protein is CSVQGGGTLTF.

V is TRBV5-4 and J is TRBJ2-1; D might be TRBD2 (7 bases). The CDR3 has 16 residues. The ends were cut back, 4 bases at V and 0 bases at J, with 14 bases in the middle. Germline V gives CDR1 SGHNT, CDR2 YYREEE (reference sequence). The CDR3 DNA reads TGTGCCAGCAGCGGCGGGGGCCATAGCTCCTACAATGAGCAGTTCTTC. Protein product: CASSGGGHSSYNEQFF.

The CDR3 reads CASSLRPTGEETQYF. The DNA for the CDR3 is TGCGCCAGCAGCTTGCGTCCTACAGGGGAAGAGACCCAGTACTTC. The chain combines TRBV5-1 with TRBJ2-5; TRBD1 matches at 7 bases. CDR1 and CDR2 (germline): SGHRS, YFSETQ. The CDR3 length is 15 residues. Trimming took 1 base from V and 3 from J; bases not matched to a gene: 6.

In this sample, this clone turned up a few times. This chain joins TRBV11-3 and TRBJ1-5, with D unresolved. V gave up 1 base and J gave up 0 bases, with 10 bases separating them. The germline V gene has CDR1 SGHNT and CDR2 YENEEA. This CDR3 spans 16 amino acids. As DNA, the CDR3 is TGTGCCAGCAGCTTAGTGTCTCAGGATAGCAATCAGCCCCAGCATTTT. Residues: CASSLVSQDSNQPQHF.

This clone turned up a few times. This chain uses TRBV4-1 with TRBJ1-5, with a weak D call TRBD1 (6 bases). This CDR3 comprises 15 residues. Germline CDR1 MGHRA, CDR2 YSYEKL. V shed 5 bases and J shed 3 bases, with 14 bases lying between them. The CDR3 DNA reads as TGCGCCAGCAGCAAGGTAGCAGGGGCCAATCAGCCCCAGCATTTT. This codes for CASSKVAGANQPQHF.

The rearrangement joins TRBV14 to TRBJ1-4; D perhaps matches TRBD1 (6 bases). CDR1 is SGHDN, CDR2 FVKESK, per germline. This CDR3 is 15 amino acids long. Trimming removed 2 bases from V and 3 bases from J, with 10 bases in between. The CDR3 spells CASSQQGLSNEKLFF. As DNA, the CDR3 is TGTGCCAGCAGCCAACAGGGGCTGTCTAATGAAAAACTGTTTTTT. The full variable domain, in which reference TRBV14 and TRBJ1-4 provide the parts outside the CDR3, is EAGVTQFPSHSVIEKGQTVTLRCDPISGHDNLYWYRRVMGKEIKFLLHFVKESKQDESGMPNNRFLAERTGGTYSTLKVQPAELEDSGVYFCASSQQGLSNEKLFFGSGTQLSVL.

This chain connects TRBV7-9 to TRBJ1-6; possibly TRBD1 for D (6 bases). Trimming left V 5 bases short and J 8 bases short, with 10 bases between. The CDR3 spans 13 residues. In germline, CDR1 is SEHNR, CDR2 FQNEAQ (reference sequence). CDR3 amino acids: CASSPRQDSPLHF. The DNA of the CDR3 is TGTGCCAGCAGCCCCCGACAGGATTCACCCCTCCACTTT.

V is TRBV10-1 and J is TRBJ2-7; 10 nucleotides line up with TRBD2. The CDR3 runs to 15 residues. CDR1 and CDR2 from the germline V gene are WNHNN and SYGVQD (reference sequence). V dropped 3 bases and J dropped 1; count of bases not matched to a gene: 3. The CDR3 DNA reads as TGCGCCAGCAGTGAACTAGCGGGGAGTTCCTACGAGCAGTACTTC. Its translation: CASSELAGSSYEQYF.

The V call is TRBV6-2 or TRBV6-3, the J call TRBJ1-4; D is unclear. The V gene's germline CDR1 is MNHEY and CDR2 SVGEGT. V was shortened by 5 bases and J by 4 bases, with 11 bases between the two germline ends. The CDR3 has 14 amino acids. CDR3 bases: TGTGCCAGCAGTCCGGCCGGGAATAATGAAAAACTGTTTTTT. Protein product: CASSPAGNNEKLFF.

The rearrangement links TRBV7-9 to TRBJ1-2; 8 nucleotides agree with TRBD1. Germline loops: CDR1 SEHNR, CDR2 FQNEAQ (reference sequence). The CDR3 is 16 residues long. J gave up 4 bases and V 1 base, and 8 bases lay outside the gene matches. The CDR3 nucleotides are TGTGCCAGCAGCTTAGAAGGGACAGGCCATTCCTATGGCTACACCTTC. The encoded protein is CASSLEGTGHSYGYTF.

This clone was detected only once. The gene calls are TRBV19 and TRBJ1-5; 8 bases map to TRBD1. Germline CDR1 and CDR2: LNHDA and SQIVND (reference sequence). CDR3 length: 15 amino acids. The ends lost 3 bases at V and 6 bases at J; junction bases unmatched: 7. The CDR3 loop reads CASSIGWQGAQPQHF. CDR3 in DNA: TGTGCCAGTAGTATTGGCTGGCAGGGGGCTCAGCCCCAGCATTTT.

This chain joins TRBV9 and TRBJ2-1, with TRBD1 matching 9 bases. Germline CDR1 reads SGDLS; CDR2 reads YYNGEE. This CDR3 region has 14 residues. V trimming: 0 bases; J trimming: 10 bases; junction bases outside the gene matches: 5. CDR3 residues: CASSVVIGTGEQFF. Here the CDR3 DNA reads TGTGCCAGCAGCGTAGTCATCGGGACAGGGGAGCAGTTCTTC.

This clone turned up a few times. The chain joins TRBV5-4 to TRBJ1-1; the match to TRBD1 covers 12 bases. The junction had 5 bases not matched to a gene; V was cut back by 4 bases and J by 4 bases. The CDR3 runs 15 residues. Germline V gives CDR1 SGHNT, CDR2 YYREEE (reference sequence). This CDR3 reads CASSPRDRGLTEAFF. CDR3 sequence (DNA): TGTGCCAGCAGCCCCCGGGACAGGGGGCTCACTGAAGCTTTCTTT. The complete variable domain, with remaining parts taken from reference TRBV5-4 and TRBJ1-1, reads ETGVTQSPTHLIKTRGQQVTLRCSSQSGHNTVSWYQQALGQGPQFIFQYYREEENGRGNFPPRFSGLQFPNYSSELNVNALELDDSALYLCASSPRDRGLTEAFFGQGTRLTVV.

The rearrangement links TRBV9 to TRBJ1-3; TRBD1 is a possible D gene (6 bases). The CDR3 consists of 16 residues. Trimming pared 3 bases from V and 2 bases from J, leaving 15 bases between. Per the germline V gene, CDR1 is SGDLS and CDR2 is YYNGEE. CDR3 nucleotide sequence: TGTGCCAGCAGCGAAATTACAGGGTCTCCTGGAAACACCATATATTTT. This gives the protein CASSEITGSPGNTIYF.

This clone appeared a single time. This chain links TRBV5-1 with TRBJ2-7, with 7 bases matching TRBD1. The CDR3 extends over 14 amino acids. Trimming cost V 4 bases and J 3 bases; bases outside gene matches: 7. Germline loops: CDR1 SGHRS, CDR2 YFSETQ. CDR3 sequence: CASSLPGTVYEQYF. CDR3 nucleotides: TGCGCCAGCAGCCTACCCGGGACAGTCTACGAGCAGTACTTC.